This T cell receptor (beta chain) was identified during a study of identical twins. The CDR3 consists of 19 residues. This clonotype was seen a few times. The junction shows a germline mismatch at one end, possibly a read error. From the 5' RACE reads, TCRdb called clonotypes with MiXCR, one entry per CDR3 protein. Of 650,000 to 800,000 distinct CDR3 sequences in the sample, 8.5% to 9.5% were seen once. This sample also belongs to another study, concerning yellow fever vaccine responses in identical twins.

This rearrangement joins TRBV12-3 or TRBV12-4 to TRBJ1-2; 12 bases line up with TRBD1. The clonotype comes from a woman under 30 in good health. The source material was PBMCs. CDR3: CTSSGTGGLVGSQSYGYTF. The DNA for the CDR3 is TGTACCAGCAGTGGGACAGGGGGCCTCGTCGGGTCCCAGAGCTATGGCTACACCTTC.